This TCR beta chain was sequenced for a study of preoperative IRX-2 immunotherapy in early breast cancer. Germline V gene sequence: CDR1 LGHNA, CDR2 YSLEER. The CDR3 length is 13 residues. Germline trimming cut 3 bases from V and 6 bases from J; bases unmatched to any gene: 5. Generated by immunoSEQ multiplex PCR, the TCRdb table keeps only in-frame clones and is missing some. The sample shows around 62,000 clones, approximately 94% of them seen only once. As to treatment: preoperative locoregional IRX-2 cytokine immunotherapy. The specimen was obtained from a patient treated with IRX-2 immunotherapy. The rearrangement joins TRBV4-3 to TRBJ2-7, with 7 bases aligning to TRBD2. This receptor was taken from a human donor with breast cancer. CDR3: CASSQGRAFEQYF. The DNA for the CDR3 is TGCGCCAGCAGCCAGGGGAGGGCCTTCGAGCAGTACTTC.